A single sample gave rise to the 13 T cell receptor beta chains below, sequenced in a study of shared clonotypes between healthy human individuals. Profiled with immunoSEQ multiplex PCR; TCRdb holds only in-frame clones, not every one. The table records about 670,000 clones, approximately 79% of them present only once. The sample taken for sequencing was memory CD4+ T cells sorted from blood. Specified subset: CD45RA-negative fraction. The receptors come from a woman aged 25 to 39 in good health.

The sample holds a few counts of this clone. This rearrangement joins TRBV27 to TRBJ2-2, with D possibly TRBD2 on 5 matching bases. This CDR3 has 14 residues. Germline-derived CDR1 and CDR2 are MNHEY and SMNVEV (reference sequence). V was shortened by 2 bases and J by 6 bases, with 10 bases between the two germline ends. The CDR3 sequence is CASSLGRTSGELFF. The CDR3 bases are TGTGCCAGCAGTTTAGGGCGGACTTCCGGGGAGCTGTTTTTT.

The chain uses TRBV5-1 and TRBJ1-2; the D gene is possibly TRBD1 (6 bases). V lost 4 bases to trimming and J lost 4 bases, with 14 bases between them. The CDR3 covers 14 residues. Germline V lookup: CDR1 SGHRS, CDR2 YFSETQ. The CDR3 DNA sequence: TGCGCCAGCAGCAGACACAGGGATGTCTATGGCTACACCTTC. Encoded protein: CASSRHRDVYGYTF.

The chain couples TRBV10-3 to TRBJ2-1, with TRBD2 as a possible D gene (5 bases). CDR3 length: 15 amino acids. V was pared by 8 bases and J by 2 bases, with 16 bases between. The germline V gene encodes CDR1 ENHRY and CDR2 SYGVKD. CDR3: CAIQAGPEPYNEQFF. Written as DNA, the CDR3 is TGTGCCATCCAGGCGGGCCCCGAGCCCTACAATGAGCAGTTCTTC.

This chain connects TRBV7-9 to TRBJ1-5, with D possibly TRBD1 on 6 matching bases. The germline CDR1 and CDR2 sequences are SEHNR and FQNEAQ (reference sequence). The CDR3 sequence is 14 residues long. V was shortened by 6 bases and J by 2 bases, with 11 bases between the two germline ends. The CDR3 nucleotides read TGTGCCAGCAGTAGCGAGGGGGGCAATCAGCCCCAGCATTTT. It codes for CASSSEGGNQPQHF.

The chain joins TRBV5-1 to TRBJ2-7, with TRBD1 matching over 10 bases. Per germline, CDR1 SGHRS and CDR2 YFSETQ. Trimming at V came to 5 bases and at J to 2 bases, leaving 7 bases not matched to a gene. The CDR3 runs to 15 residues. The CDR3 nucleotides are TGCGCCAGCAGGGGTTCCGGGACAGGGGCCTACGAGCAGTACTTC. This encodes CASRGSGTGAYEQYF. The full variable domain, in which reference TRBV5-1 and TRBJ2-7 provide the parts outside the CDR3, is KAGVTQTPRYLIKTRGQQVTLSCSPISGHRSVSWYQQTPGQGLQFLFEYFSETQRNKGNFPGRFSGRQFSNSRSEMNVSTLELGDSALYLCASRGSGTGAYEQYFGPGTRLTVT.

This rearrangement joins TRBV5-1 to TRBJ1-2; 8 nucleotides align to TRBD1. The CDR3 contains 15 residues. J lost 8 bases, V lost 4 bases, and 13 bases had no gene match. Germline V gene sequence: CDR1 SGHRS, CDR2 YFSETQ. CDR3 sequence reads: CASSPRTGLVWGYTF. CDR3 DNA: TGCGCCAGCAGCCCGAGGACAGGGTTGGTATGGGGCTACACCTTC. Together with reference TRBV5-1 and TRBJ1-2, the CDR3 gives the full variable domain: KAGVTQTPRYLIKTRGQQVTLSCSPISGHRSVSWYQQTPGQGLQFLFEYFSETQRNKGNFPGRFSGRQFSNSRSEMNVSTLELGDSALYLCASSPRTGLVWGYTFGSGTRLTVV.

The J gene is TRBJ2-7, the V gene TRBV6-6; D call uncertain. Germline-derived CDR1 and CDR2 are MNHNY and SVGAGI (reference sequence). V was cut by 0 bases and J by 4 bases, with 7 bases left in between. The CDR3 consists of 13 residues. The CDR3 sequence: CASSYSYGYEQYF. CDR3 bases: TGTGCCAGCAGTTACTCGTACGGATACGAGCAGTACTTC.

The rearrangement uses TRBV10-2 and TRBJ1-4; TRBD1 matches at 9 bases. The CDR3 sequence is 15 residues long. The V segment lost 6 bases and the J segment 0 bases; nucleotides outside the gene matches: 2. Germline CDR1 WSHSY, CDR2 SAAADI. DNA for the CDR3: TGCGCCAGCAGGGACAGGGGCGCAACTAATGAAAAACTGTTTTTT. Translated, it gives CASRDRGATNEKLFF.

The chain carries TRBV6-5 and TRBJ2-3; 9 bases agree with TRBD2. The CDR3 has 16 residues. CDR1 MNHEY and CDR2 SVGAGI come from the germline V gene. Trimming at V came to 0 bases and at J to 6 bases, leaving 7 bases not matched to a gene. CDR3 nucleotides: TGTGCCAGCAGTTACTCGGCTAGCGGGATAGTTGATACGCAGTATTTT. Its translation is CASSYSASGIVDTQYF.

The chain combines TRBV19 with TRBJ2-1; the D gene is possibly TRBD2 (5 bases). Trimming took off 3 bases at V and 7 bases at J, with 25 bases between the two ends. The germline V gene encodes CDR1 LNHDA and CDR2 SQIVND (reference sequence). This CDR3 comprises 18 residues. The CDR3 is CASSIGEGYGVIRNEQFF. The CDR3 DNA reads TGTGCCAGTAGTATTGGTGAGGGCTATGGAGTCATACGGAATGAGCAGTTCTTC.

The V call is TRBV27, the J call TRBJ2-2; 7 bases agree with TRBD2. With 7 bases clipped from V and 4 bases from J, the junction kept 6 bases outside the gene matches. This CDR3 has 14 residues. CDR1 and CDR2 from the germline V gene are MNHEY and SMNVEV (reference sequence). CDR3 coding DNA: TGTGCCAGCACCCCGGGCGGGGGCACCGGGGAGCTGTTTTTT. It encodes CASTPGGGTGELFF.

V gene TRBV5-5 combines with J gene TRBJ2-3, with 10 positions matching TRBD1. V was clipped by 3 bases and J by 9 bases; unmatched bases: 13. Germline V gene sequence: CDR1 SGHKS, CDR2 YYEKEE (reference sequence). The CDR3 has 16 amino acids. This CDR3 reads CASSSPPGQGRRTQYF. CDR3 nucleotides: TGTGCCAGCAGCTCTCCCCCGGGACAGGGGCGGAGAACGCAGTATTTT.

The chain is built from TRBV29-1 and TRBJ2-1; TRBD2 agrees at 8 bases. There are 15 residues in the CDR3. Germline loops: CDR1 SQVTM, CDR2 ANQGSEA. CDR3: CGGSQTSVSYNEQFF. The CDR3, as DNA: TGCGGCGGCTCTCAGACTAGCGTCTCCTACAATGAGCAGTTCTTC.